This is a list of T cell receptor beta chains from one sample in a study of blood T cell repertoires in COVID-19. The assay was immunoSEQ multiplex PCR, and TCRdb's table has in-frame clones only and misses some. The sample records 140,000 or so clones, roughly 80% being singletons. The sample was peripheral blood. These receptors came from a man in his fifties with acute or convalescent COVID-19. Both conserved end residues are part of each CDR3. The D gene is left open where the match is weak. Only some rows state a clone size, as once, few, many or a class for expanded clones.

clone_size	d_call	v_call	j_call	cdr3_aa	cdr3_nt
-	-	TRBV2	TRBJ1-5	CASSQQGGSQPQHF	TGTGCCAGCAGCCAACAGGGTGGATCTCAGCCCCAGCATTTT
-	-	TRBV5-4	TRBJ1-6	CASTPGLGSPLHF	TGTGCCAGCACCCCCGGGTTGGGTTCACCCCTCCACTTT
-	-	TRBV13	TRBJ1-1	CASTQGQNTEAFF	TGTGCCAGCACCCAAGGACAGAACACTGAAGCTTTCTTT
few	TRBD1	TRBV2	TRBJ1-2	CASSEAGGWDNYGYTF	TGTGCCAGCAGTGAGGCAGGGGGCTGGGATAACTATGGCTACACCTTC
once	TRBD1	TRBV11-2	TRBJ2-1	CASSHILRDRNRNEQFF	TGTGCCAGCAGCCATATCCTCCGGGACAGAAACCGCAATGAGCAGTTCTTC
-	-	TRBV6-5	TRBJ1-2	CASSWTPNYGYTF	TGTGCCAGCAGTTGGACACCGAACTATGGCTACACCTTC
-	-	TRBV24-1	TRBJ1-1	CATSDPKTGNTEAFF	TGTGCCACCAGTGACCCCAAGACAGGGAACACTGAAGCTTTCTTT
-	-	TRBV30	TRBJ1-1	CAWSEMGGTEAFF	TGTGCCTGGAGTGAGATGGGGGGAACTGAAGCTTTCTTT
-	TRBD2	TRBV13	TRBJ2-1	CASSRPGLAGTDEQFF	TGTGCCAGCAGCCGCCCGGGACTAGCGGGGACAGATGAGCAGTTCTTC
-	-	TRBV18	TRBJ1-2	CASSPSGANYGYTF	TGTGCCAGCTCACCTAGCGGGGCCAACTATGGCTACACCTTC
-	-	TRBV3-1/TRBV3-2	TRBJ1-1	CASSQENPTPRTYTMNTEAFF	TGTGCCAGCAGCCAAGAAAACCCTACCCCGCGTACGTATACCATGAACACTGAAGCTTTCTTT
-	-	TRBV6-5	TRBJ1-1	CASSWTPMNTEAFF	TGTGCCAGCAGTTGGACACCCATGAACACTGAAGCTTTCTTT
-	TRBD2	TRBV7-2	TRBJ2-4	CASSPGGRAKNIQYF	TGTGCCAGCAGCCCCGGGGGGAGAGCCAAAAACATTCAGTACTTC
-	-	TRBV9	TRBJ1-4	CASSVSGGSGEKLFF	TGTGCCAGCAGCGTATCGGGGGGCTCGGGTGAAAAACTGTTTTTT
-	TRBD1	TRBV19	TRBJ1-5	CASSEGQHSNQPQHF	TGTGCCAGTAGTGAGGGACAGCATAGCAATCAGCCCCAGCATTTT
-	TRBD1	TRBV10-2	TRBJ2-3	CASSESRGQGTDTQYF	TGCGCCAGCAGTGAGTCGAGGGGACAGGGTACAGATACGCAGTATTTT
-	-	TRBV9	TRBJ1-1	CASSVEWAGNTEAFF	TGTGCCAGCAGCGTAGAGTGGGCAGGGAACACTGAAGCTTTCTTT
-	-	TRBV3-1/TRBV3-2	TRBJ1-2	CASSQGGVVNYGYTF	TGTGCCAGCAGCCAGGGTGGAGTGGTCAACTATGGCTACACCTTC
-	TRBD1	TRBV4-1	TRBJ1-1	CASSPLKGQGAPEAFF	TGCGCCAGCAGCCCGTTAAAGGGACAGGGGGCCCCTGAAGCTTTCTTT
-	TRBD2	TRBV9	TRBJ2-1	CASSDLIAGGRNEQFF	TGTGCCAGCAGCGACCTCATAGCGGGGGGGCGTAATGAGCAGTTCTTC
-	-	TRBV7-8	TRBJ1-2	CASSSSGGLIGYTF	TGTGCCAGCAGCTCATCGGGGGGACTGATTGGCTACACCTTC
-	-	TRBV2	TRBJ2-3	CASSAAARGGTDTQYF	TGTGCCAGCAGTGCAGCGGCTAGAGGTGGGACAGATACGCAGTATTTT
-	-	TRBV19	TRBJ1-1	CASSIDGRRTEAFF	TGTGCCAGTAGTATAGATGGGAGGAGAACTGAAGCTTTCTTT
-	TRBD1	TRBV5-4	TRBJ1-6	CASSLGAQGADSPLHF	TGTGCCAGCAGCTTGGGGGCACAGGGGGCGGATTCACCCCTCCACTTT
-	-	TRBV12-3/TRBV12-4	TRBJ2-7	CASSYFVGEQYF	TGTGCCAGCAGTTATTTCGTCGGCGAGCAGTACTTC
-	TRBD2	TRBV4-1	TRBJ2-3	CASSQVERGTDTQYF	TGCGCCAGCAGCCAAGTCGAGCGGGGGACAGATACGCAGTATTTT
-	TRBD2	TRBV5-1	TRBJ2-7	CASSSSGGAYEQYF	TGCGCCAGCAGTTCCAGCGGGGGGGCGTACGAGCAGTACTTC
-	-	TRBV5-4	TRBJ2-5	CASSYPGTQGETQYF	TGTGCCAGCAGCTATCCGGGGACCCAGGGGGAGACCCAGTACTTC
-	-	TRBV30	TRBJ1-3	CAWSVSGPSGNTIYF	TGTGCCTGGAGTGTAAGTGGGCCCTCTGGAAACACCATATATTTT
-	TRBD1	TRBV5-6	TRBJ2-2	CASSFRDRGTGELFF	TGTGCCAGCAGCTTCCGGGACAGGGGGACCGGGGAGCTGTTTTTT
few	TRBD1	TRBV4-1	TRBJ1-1	CASSQGAQDRGSFF	TGCGCCAGCAGCCAAGGCGCCCAGGACAGGGGGTCTTTCTTT